The 22 T cell receptor beta chains presented below share a single source sample, sequenced in a study of T-cell memory formation after mild COVID-19. TCRdb fed the 5' RACE reads into MiXCR, producing one record per CDR3 protein. Found here are hundreds of thousands of distinct CDR3 sequences, roughly 18% of them singletons; the top ten hold roughly 21%. The sample comprised PBMCs or a T cell subset sorted from them (not recorded which). Source of these receptors: a man younger than 35 who had mild COVID-19 (a few samples of this study predate the infection). Cell type and time point are not known.

CDR3 in amino acids: CASSLDRLHEQYF. The CDR3 nucleotides are TGTGCCAGCTCTCTGGACAGGCTGCACGAGCAGTACTTC. The chain recombines TRBV18 with TRBJ2-7, with 7 bases aligning to TRBD1. The CDR3 loop spans 13 amino acids. Trimming cost V 6 bases and J 5 bases; bases outside gene matches: 7. The germline CDR1 and CDR2 sequences are KGHSH and LQKENI.

This clonotype was observed a few times. V and J are TRBV27 and TRBJ1-4, with D maybe TRBD1 (5 bases). Looked up from germline, CDR1 is MNHEY and CDR2 is SMNVEV (reference sequence). CDR3 length equals 15 residues. Trimming shortened V by 5 bases and J by 0 bases, and 10 bases separated the two germline ends. The CDR3 is CASSNLGATNEKLFF. The DNA of the CDR3 is TGTGCCAGCAGTAACCTGGGGGCAACTAATGAAAAACTGTTTTTT. The variable domain in full, with the rest retrieved from reference TRBV27 and TRBJ1-4, is EAQVTQNPRYLITVTGKKLTVTCSQNMNHEYMSWYRQDPGLGLRQIYYSMNVEVTDKGDVPEGYKVSRKEKRNFPLILESPSPNQTSLYFCASSNLGATNEKLFFGSGTQLSVL.

The sample holds a few counts of this clonotype. The rearrangement links TRBV7-2 to TRBJ2-5, with TRBD1 as a possible D gene (6 bases). In germline, CDR1 is SGHTA, CDR2 FQGNSA. Trimming left V 5 bases short and J 6 bases short, with 16 bases between. This CDR3 has 14 amino acids. DNA of the CDR3: TGTGCCAGCAGCCCCAGCCAGGGGATGAAGACCCAGTACTTC. Its translation: CASSPSQGMKTQYF.

The CDR3: CASKLLTGLGEAFF. The CDR3 DNA reads as TGTGCCAGCAAGCTTCTGACAGGTCTCGGTGAAGCTTTCTTT. The chain has TRBV6-6 and TRBJ1-1, with a possible D match to TRBD1 (6 bases). This CDR3 spans 14 amino acids. CDR1 and CDR2 from the germline V gene are MNHNY and SVGAGI (reference sequence). V lost 7 bases, J lost 7 bases, and 19 bases lay in between.

This rearrangement joins TRBV29-1 to TRBJ2-7, with D unresolved. The CDR3 sequence is 11 residues long. The germline V gene encodes CDR1 SQVTM and CDR2 ANQGSEA. Deletions cut 0 bases from V and 6 bases from J, with 6 bases between. CDR3 DNA sequence: TGCAGCGTTGAAGATCAAGGCGAGCAGTACTTC. It translates to CSVEDQGEQYF.

This clonotype was observed a few times. V and J are TRBV6-1 and TRBJ1-1; tentative D call: TRBD1 (6 bases). The germline CDR1 and CDR2 sequences are MNHNS and SASEGT. The CDR3 consists of 14 residues. Trimming stripped 8 bases from V and 3 bases from J, with 16 bases between. As DNA, the CDR3 is TGTGCCAGCTCGGAAGGAGGGGGATACACTGAAGCTTTCTTT. This translates into CASSEGGGYTEAFF.

This clonotype was observed many times. V usage is TRBV27 and J usage is TRBJ2-3; 8 bases line up with TRBD1. V lost 9 bases to trimming and J lost 6 bases; unmatched junction nucleotides: 14. CDR3 length equals 15 residues. The V gene's germline CDR1 is MNHEY and CDR2 SMNVEV (reference sequence). CDR3 coding DNA: TGTGCCAGTCAAATCAGGGGGCGACGAGGGGATACGCAGTATTTT. Translating it yields CASQIRGRRGDTQYF.

Concerning this clonotype itself: A clone one base away is much larger, so this may be a read error. The chain carries TRBV5-1 and TRBJ2-2, with D possibly being TRBD1 or TRBD2 (6 bases each). CDR1 and CDR2 (germline): SGHRS, YFSETQ. CDR3 length: 15 residues. This chain's CDR3 is CDSSLSGEVTGELFF. CDR3 nucleotide sequence: TGCGACAGCAGCTTGTCAGGGGAGGTCACCGGGGAGCTGTTTTTT.

The chain carries TRBV5-1 and TRBJ2-3; tentatively, D is TRBD2 (5 bases). Trimming pared 0 bases from V and 0 bases from J, leaving 11 bases between. Germline V gives CDR1 SGHRS, CDR2 YFSETQ. The CDR3 contains 16 residues. The CDR3 region has the DNA TGCGCCAGCAGCTTGGCTGGACTGGCTAGCACAGATACGCAGTATTTT. This sequence encodes CASSLAGLASTDTQYF. The whole variable domain, remainder taken from reference TRBV5-1 and TRBJ2-3, is KAGVTQTPRYLIKTRGQQVTLSCSPISGHRSVSWYQQTPGQGLQFLFEYFSETQRNKGNFPGRFSGRQFSNSRSEMNVSTLELGDSALYLCASSLAGLASTDTQYFGPGTRLTVL.

This clonotype was found a few times. The chain is built from TRBV24-1 and TRBJ2-6, with D hard to call. CDR1 and CDR2 (germline): KGHDR, SFDVKD. There are 17 residues in the CDR3. V gave up 6 bases and J gave up 1 base, with 15 bases separating them. CDR3 coding DNA: TGTGCCACCAGTCCTACCGGTTACCCTTCTGGGGCCAACGTCCTGACTTTC. Encoded protein: CATSPTGYPSGANVLTF.

This clonotype showed up many times. CDR3 coding DNA: TGTGCCAGCAGGCAGGGTGGCGGTGAGCAGTTCTTC. Its translation: CASRQGGGEQFF. The V and J genes are TRBV6-2 or TRBV6-3 and TRBJ2-1; TRBD1 is a possible D gene (5 bases). The germline V and J ends were trimmed by 6 bases and 9 bases, with 12 bases remaining between them. Germline V gene sequence: CDR1 MNHEY, CDR2 SVGEGT. This CDR3 is 12 amino acids long.

The table lists this clonotype with a few counts. V is TRBV20-1 and J is TRBJ2-7, with D maybe TRBD1 (7 bases). Trimming pared 1 base from V and 6 bases from J, leaving 19 bases between. The length of the CDR3 is 15 residues. Looked up from germline, CDR1 is DFQATT and CDR2 is SNEGSKA (reference sequence). CDR3: CSARVQPRGVGEQYF. For the CDR3, the DNA is TGCAGTGCTAGAGTACAACCCAGGGGGGTTGGCGAGCAGTACTTC.

This clonotype has just a few counts. The rearrangement uses TRBV20-1 and TRBJ1-5; D possibly corresponds to TRBD1 (5 bases). The CDR3 is made up of 13 amino acids. Germline lookup yields CDR1 DFQATT and CDR2 SNEGSKA (reference sequence). Trimming cost V 3 bases and J 5 bases, with 11 bases left between them. The CDR3 coding sequence is TGCAGTGCTAGGGGGGACTATGATCAGCCCCAGCATTTT. Residues: CSARGDYDQPQHF.

This sequence joins TRBV6-2 or TRBV6-3 and TRBJ1-5, with TRBD1 as a possible D gene (5 bases). The CDR3 is made up of 14 amino acids. V lost 5 bases and J 4 bases, leaving 12 bases between the germline ends. Germline V gene data show CDR1 as MNHEY and CDR2 as SVGEGT. As DNA, the CDR3 is TGTGCCAGCAGTCCCGGGACGGATAATCAGCCCCAGCATTTT. It specifies CASSPGTDNQPQHF.

This clonotype has a single count. The V and J genes are TRBV24-1 and TRBJ2-2; 10 positions match TRBD1. Germline V lookup: CDR1 KGHDR, CDR2 SFDVKD. V gave up 0 bases and J gave up 7 bases; unmatched junction bases: 7. This CDR3 region has 17 residues. CDR3 coding DNA: TGTGCCACCAGTGATTTGTCCGGGACAGGGGAGTTCGGGGAGCTGTTTTTT. The encoded protein is CATSDLSGTGEFGELFF.

The chain combines TRBV7-3 with TRBJ2-3; D remains unclear. Trimming left V 2 bases short and J 3 bases short, with 6 bases between. Germline V CDR1 and CDR2: SGHTA, FQGTGA. The CDR3 spans 13 residues. CDR3 region: CASSLLKTDTQYF. The CDR3 nucleotides are TGTGCCAGCAGCTTATTGAAGACAGATACGCAGTATTTT.

J is TRBJ2-7 and V is TRBV15, with D possibly matching TRBD2 (6 bases). Germline lookup yields CDR1 LNHNV and CDR2 YYDKDF (reference sequence). This CDR3 spans 14 amino acids. V lost 1 base, J lost 4 bases, and 11 bases lay in between. The chain's CDR3 is CATSRAGDGYEQYF. CDR3 bases: TGTGCCACCAGCAGAGCGGGGGATGGGTACGAGCAGTACTTC.

The rearrangement joins TRBV4-1 to TRBJ1-2; D might be TRBD1 (6 bases). The V gene lost 2 bases and the J gene lost 4 bases, with 8 bases spanning the gap. Germline V gene sequence: CDR1 MGHRA, CDR2 YSYEKL. The CDR3 has 13 residues. CDR3 residues: CASSQPDSYGYTF. Here the CDR3 DNA reads TGCGCCAGCAGCCAACCGGACAGCTATGGCTACACCTTC.

This clonotype was detected only a few times. The chain couples TRBV5-1 to TRBJ2-7, with TRBD2 as a possible D gene (5 bases). Germline CDR1 and CDR2: SGHRS and YFSETQ. The CDR3 length is 16 residues. Trimming took off 0 bases at V and 3 bases at J, with 16 bases between the two ends. The CDR3 here is CASSLVSGEGIYEQYF. The CDR3 DNA is TGCGCCAGCAGCTTGGTGTCCGGGGAAGGGATCTACGAGCAGTACTTC.

The table lists this clonotype with many counts. The chain combines TRBV6-5 with TRBJ1-5; D may be TRBD1 (6 bases). CDR1 is MNHEY, CDR2 SVGAGI, per germline. Trimming took 4 bases from V and 11 from J, leaving 15 bases between them. The CDR3 has 13 residues. CDR3 DNA: TGTGCCAGCAGTTCGCCCGGGGGCTTGACCCAGCATTTT. As protein: CASSSPGGLTQHF.

This clonotype was observed at least ten times. The chain links TRBV5-4 to TRBJ2-1, with unresolved D. The CDR3 is 12 residues long. The germline V gene has CDR1 SGHNT and CDR2 YYREEE (reference sequence). Trimming pared 0 bases from V and 7 bases from J, leaving 5 bases between. CDR3 DNA: TGTGCCAGCAGCTTGGTGGCGAATGAGCAGTTCTTC. This encodes CASSLVANEQFF.

The J gene is TRBJ1-2, the V gene TRBV3-1; D might be TRBD1 (6 bases). CDR3 length equals 13 residues. Trimming removed 4 bases from V and 14 bases from J, with 20 bases in between. CDR1 LGHDT and CDR2 YNNKEL come from the germline V gene (reference sequence). The CDR3 region is CASSRDIQGSGTF. The CDR3 DNA reads TGTGCCAGCAGCCGAGATATCCAGGGGTCCGGTACCTTC.